This entry concerns a single TCR beta chain. Its antigen is as yet unknown. Trimming removed 3 bases from V and 5 bases from J, with 4 bases in between. The CDR3 contains 12 residues. CDR1 SNHLY and CDR2 FYNNEI come from the germline V gene. This sample was taken from a study of cytomegalovirus exposure and HLA in healthy donors. Study-level findings and limits: In a later analysis, parvovirus B19, influenza, CMV and Epstein-Barr virus appeared linked to several top co-occurrence clusters.

Primers: 60 Vbeta forward and 13 Jbeta reverse. Produced via immunoSEQ multiplex PCR; TCRdb's table is partial and in-frame only. The sample gives 150,000 to 200,000 clones, 80% of which show up once; roughly 5% is in the top ten. Donors were ostensibly healthy at sampling, although undocumented immune exposures were probable. This sequence was found in a man aged 30 to 39 in good health and CMV-seronegative. Material for sequencing was PBMCs. The gene calls are TRBV2 and TRBJ2-2; D not certain. The CDR3 DNA follows: TGTGCCAGCAGTGACAGAACCGGGGAGCTGTTTTTT. Translated, it gives CASSDRTGELFF.